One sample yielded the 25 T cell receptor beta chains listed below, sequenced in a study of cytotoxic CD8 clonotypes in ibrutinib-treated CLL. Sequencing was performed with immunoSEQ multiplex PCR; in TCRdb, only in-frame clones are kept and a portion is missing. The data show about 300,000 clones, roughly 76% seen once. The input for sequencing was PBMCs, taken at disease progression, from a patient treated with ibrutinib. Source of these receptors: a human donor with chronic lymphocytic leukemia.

CDR3 sequence reads: CASSYSGHMTDTQYF. The CDR3 nucleotides read TGTGCCAGCAGTTACTCGGGACATATGACAGATACGCAGTATTTT. The rearrangement joins TRBV6-5 to TRBJ2-3, with a tentative D call TRBD1 (6 bases). The CDR3 extends over 15 amino acids. The V gene lost 0 bases and the J gene lost 3 bases, with 10 bases spanning the gap. Per the germline V gene, CDR1 is MNHEY and CDR2 is SVGAGI.

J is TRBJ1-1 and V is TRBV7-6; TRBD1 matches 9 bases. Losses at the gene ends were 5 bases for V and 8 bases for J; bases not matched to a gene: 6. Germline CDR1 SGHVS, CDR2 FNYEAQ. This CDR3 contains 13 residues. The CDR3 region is CASSLTGGPEAFF. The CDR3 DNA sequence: TGTGCCAGCAGCCTAACAGGGGGCCCCGAAGCTTTCTTT.

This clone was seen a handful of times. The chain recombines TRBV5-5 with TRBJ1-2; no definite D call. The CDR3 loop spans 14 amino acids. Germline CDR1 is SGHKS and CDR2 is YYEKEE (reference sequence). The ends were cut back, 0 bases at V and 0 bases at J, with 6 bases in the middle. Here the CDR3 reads CASSLGPTNYGYTF. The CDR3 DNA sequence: TGTGCCAGCAGCTTGGGTCCGACTAACTATGGCTACACCTTC. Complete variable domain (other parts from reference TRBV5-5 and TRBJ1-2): DAGVTQSPTHLIKTRGQQVTLRCSPISGHKSVSWYQQVLGQGPQFIFQYYEKEERGRGNFPDRFSARQFPNYSSELNVNALLLGDSALYLCASSLGPTNYGYTFGSGTRLTVV.

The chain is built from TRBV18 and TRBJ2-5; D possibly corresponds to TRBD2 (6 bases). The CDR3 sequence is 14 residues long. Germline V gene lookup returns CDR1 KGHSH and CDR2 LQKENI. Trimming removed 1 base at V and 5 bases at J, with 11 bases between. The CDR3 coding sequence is TGTGCCAGCTCACCACAGGGACTCGTCGAGACCCAGTACTTC. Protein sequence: CASSPQGLVETQYF.

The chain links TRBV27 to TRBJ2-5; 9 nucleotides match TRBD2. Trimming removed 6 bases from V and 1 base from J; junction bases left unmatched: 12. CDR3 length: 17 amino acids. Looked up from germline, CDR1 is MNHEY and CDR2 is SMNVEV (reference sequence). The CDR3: CASSPRGMTSGQETQYF. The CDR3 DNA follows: TGTGCCAGCAGCCCCAGAGGAATGACTAGCGGCCAAGAGACCCAGTACTTC.

As DNA, the CDR3 is TGTGCCAGCAGACCCTTCCTCAGATATGGCTACACCTTC. Amino acids: CASRPFLRYGYTF. This chain joins TRBV28 and TRBJ1-2; no clear D gene. The germline V gene has CDR1 MDHEN and CDR2 SYDVKM. There are 13 residues in the CDR3. Trimming pared 6 bases from V and 5 bases from J, leaving 13 bases between.

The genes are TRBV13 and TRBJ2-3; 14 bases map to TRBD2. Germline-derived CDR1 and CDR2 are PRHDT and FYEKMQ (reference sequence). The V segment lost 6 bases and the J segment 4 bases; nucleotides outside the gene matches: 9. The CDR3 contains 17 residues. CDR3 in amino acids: CASSPTLTSGGADTQYF. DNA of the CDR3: TGTGCCAGCAGTCCCACCCTGACTAGCGGGGGGGCAGATACGCAGTATTTT.

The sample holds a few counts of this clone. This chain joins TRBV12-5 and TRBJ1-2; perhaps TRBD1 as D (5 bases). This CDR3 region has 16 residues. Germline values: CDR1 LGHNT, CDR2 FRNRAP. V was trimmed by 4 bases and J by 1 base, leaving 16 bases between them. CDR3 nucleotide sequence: TGTGCTAGTGGTTCACAGGCCCGAACAATTAACTATGGCTACACCTTC. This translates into CASGSQARTINYGYTF.

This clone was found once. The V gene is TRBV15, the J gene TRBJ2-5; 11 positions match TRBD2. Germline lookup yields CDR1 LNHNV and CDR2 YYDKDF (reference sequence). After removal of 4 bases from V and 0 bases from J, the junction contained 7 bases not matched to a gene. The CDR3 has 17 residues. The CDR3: CATSTGTSGRDQETQYF. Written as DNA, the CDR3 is TGTGCCACCAGCACAGGGACTAGCGGTAGAGACCAAGAGACCCAGTACTTC.

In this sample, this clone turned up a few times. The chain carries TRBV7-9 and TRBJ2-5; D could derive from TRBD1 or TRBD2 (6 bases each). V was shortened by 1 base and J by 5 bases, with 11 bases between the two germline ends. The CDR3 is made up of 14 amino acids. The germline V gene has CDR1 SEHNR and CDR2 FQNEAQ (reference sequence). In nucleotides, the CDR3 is TGTGCCAGCAGCTTAGATCGGGGGCGGGAGACCCAGTACTTC. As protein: CASSLDRGRETQYF.

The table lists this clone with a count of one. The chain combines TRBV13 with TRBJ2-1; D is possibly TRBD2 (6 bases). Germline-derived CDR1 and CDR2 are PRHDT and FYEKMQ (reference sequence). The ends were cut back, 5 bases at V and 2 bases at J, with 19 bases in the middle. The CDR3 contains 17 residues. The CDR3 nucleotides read TGTGCCAGCAGCCAAGAACACCGGAGGGGACCCTACAATGAGCAGTTCTTC. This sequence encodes CASSQEHRRGPYNEQFF.

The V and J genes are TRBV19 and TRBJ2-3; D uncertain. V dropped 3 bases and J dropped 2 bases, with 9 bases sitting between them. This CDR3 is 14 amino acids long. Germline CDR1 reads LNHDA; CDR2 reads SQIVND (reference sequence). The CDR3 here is CASSMNGPTDTQYF. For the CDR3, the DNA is TGTGCCAGTAGTATGAACGGGCCCACAGATACGCAGTATTTT.

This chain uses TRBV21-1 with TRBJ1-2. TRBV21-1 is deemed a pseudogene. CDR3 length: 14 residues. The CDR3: CASSKESPLYGYTF. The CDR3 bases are TGTGCCAGCAGCAAAGAGTCCCCCCTCTATGGCTACACCTTC.

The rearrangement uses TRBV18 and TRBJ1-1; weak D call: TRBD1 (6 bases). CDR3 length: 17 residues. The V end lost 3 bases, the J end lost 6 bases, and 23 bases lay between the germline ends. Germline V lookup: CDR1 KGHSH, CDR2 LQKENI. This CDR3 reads CASSPQGTLSRDAEAFF. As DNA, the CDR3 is TGTGCCAGCTCACCCCAGGGGACACTTTCCCGGGATGCTGAAGCTTTCTTT.

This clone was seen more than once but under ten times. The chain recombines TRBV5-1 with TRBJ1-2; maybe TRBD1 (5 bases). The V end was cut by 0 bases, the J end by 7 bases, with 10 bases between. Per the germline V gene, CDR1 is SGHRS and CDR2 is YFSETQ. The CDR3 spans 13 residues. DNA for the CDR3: TGCGCCAGCAGCTTGGGGCAGGGCAGTGGCTACACCTTC. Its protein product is CASSLGQGSGYTF.

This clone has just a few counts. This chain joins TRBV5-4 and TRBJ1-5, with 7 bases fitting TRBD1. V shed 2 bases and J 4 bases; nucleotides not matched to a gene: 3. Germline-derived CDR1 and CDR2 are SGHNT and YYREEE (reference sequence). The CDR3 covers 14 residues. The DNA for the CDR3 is TGTGCCAGCAGCTTCAGGGGGTCGAATCAGCCCCAGCATTTT. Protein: CASSFRGSNQPQHF.

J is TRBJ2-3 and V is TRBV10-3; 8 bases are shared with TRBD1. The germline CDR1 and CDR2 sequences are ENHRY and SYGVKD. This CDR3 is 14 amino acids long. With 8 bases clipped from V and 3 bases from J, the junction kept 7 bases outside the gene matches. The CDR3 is CAIAAGQETDTQYF. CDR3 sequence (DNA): TGTGCCATCGCTGCGGGACAGGAGACAGATACGCAGTATTTT.

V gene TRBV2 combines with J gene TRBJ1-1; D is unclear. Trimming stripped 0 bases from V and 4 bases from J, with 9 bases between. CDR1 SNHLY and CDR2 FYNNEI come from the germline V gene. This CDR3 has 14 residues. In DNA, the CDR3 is TGTGCCAGCAGTGAAGCAGGGTTTGTCACTGAAGCTTTCTTT. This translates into CASSEAGFVTEAFF. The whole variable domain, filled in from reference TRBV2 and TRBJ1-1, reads EPEVTQTPSHQVTQMGQEVILRCVPISNHLYFYWYRQILGQKVEFLVSFYNNEISEKSEIFDDQFSVERPDGSNFTLKIRSTKLEDSAMYFCASSEAGFVTEAFFGQGTRLTVV.

Here the CDR3 DNA reads TGTGCCAGCAGCCGACTAGCTTCAAGGTACGAGCAGTACTTC. Translating it yields CASSRLASRYEQYF. The rearrangement uses TRBV9 and TRBJ2-7; 7 bases align to TRBD2. Germline CDR1 SGDLS, CDR2 YYNGEE. The V and J ends lost 4 bases and 4 bases, in that order; junction bases with no gene match: 8. This CDR3 has 14 residues.

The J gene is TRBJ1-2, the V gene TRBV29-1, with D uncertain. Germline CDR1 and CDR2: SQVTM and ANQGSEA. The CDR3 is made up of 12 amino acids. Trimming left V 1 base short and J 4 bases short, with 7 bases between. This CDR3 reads CSVEAPSYGYTF. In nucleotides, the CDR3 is TGCAGCGTTGAAGCCCCCAGCTATGGCTACACCTTC.

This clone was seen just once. CDR3 residues: CASSHSGRAGAEQFF. The CDR3, as DNA: TGTGCCAGCAGCCATAGCGGGAGGGCCGGTGCTGAGCAGTTCTTC. This chain uses TRBV7-6 with TRBJ2-1, with 11 bases that match TRBD2. The CDR3 length is 15 residues. Per germline, CDR1 SGHVS and CDR2 FNYEAQ. The V and J ends lost 5 bases and 9 bases, in that order; junction bases with no gene match: 9.

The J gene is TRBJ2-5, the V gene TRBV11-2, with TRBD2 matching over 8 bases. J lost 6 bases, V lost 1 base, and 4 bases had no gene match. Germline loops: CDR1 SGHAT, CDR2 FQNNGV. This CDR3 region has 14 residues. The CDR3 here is CASSLGAGEKTQYF. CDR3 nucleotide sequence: TGTGCCAGCAGCTTAGGAGCGGGAGAAAAGACCCAGTACTTC.

Here the CDR3 reads CASSLSRNQPQHF. CDR3 nucleotides: TGTGCCAGCAGTTTAAGCAGAAATCAGCCCCAGCATTTT. V usage is TRBV27 and J usage is TRBJ1-5; D is ambiguous. CDR1 is MNHEY and CDR2 is SMNVEV in the germline V gene (reference sequence). V lost 2 bases, J lost 4 bases, and 6 bases lay in between. CDR3 length equals 13 residues.

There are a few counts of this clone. DNA for the CDR3: TGTGCCAGCAGCCCACGGGACAGTGGGAACACTGAAGCTTTCTTT. Amino acid sequence: CASSPRDSGNTEAFF. The V gene is TRBV11-1, the J gene TRBJ1-1, with 7 nucleotides matching TRBD1. Trimming at V came to 5 bases and at J to 1 base, leaving 7 bases not matched to a gene. This CDR3 has 15 amino acids. CDR1 and CDR2 (germline): SGHAT, FQDESV (reference sequence).

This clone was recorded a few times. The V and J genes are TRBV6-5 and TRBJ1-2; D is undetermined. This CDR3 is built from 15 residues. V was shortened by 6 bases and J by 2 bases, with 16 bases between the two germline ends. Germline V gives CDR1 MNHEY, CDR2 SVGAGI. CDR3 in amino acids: CASSRSRERNYGYTF. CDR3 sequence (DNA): TGTGCCAGCAGCAGATCGAGGGAACGGAACTATGGCTACACCTTC.